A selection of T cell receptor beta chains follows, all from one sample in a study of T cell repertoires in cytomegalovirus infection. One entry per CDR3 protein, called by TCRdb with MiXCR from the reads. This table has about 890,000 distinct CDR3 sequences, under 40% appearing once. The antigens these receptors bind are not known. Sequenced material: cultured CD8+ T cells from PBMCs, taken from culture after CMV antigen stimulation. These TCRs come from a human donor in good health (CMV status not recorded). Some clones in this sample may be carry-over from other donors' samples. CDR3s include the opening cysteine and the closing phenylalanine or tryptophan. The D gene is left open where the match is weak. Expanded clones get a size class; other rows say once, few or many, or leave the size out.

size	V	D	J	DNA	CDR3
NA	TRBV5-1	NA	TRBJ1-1	TGCGCCAGCAGCTTGGCCAAAGACACTGAAGCTTTCTTT	CASSLAKDTEAFF
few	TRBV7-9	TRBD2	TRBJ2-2	TGTGCCAGCAGGGGGGGGGAAAGAACGAACACCGGGGAGCTGTTTTTT	CASRGGERTNTGELFF
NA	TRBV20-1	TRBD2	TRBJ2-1	TGCAGTGCCCTCGGGACTAGCGGGGGCCGGAGCTCCTACAATGAGCAGTTCTTC	CSALGTSGGRSSYNEQFF
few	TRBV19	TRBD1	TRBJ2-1	TGTGCCAGTAGTATCCGGGACAGGGAGGGCGATGAGCAGTTCTTC	CASSIRDREGDEQFF
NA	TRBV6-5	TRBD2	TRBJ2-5	TGTGCCAGCAGTCCAAGCGGGGGGCCTTTTGGGACCCAGTACTTC	CASSPSGGPFGTQYF
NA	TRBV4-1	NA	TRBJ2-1	TGCGCCAGCAGCCAAGATCCGGGGGCGGGGTACAATGAGCAGTTCTTC	CASSQDPGAGYNEQFF
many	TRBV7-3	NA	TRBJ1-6	TGTGCCAGCAGCTTAAGGTCCTATAATTCACCCCTCCACTTT	CASSLRSYNSPLHF
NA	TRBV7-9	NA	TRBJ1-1	TGTGCCAGCAGCGTCAACCTGCAGACGGGCACTGAAGCTTTCTTT	CASSVNLQTGTEAFF
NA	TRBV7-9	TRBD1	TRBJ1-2	TGTGCCAGCAGCTTAGGAGACAGGGGACCTTATGGCTACACCTTC	CASSLGDRGPYGYTF
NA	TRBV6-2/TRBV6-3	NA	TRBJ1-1	TGTGCCAGCAGTTCCCCGTTCTTAGACAGCCTGAACACTGAAGCTTTCTTT	CASSSPFLDSLNTEAFF
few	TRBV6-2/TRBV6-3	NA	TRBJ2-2	TGTGCCAGCAGTTACTCTCCGAACTTCGACACCGGGGAGCTGTTTTTT	CASSYSPNFDTGELFF
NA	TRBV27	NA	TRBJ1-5	TGTGCCAGCAGTTCAACAGGGATAATAGGATCCTATCAGCCCCAGCATTTT	CASSSTGIIGSYQPQHF
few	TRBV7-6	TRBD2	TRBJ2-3	TGTGCCAGCAGACCCTTAGCGGGGGGGCCAAAAGATACGCAGTATTTT	CASRPLAGGPKDTQYF
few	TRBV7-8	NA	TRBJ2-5	TGTGCCAGCAGCTTAGGTCAGAGGAGGGAGACCCAGTACTTC	CASSLGQRRETQYF
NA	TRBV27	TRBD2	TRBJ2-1	TGTGCCAGCAAGCTGCCGGGACTAGGTTACAATGAGCAGTTCTTC	CASKLPGLGYNEQFF
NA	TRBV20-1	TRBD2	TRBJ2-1	TGCAGTGCTGGACGGCGGGGGTCCCATGAGCAGTTCTTC	CSAGRRGSHEQFF
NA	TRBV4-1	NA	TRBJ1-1	TGCGCCAGCAGCCCCTCACCAGGGGACACTGAAGCTTTCTTT	CASSPSPGDTEAFF
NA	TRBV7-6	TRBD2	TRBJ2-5	TGTGCCAGCAGCTTAGCGGTTAGCGGGGTGGAGACCCAGTACTTC	CASSLAVSGVETQYF
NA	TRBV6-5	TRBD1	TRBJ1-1	TGTGCCAGCAGTTCCTCCGGGACAGGGGGAACTGAAGCTTTCTTT	CASSSSGTGGTEAFF
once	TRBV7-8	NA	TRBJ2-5	TGTGCCAGCAGCTTGCCCTCGGCAGTGGAGACCCAGTACTTC	CASSLPSAVETQYF
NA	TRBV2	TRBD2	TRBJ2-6	TGTGCCAGCGCTGGGACAGGAGAGGGACTAGCGGTTACCTCTGGGGCCAACGTCCTGACTTTC	CASAGTGEGLAVTSGANVLTF
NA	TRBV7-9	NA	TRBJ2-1	TGTGCCAGCACCAAATCCACTGGACAGGAGCAGTTCTTC	CASTKSTGQEQFF
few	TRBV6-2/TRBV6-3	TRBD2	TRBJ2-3	TGTGCCAGTTCCTCTACATGGCGGGGGGGCAAAGATACGCAGTATTTT	CASSSTWRGGKDTQYF
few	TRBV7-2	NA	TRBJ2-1	TGTGCCAGCAGCTCCCTAACTCATGAGCAGTTCTTC	CASSSLTHEQFF
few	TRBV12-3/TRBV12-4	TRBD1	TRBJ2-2	TGTGCCAGCAGTTCCCATACAGGGGGCGGGGAGCTGTTTTTT	CASSSHTGGGELFF
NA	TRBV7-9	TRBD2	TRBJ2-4	TGTGCCAGCAGCTTAGCGCGGGAGCGGAAAAACATTCAGTACTTC	CASSLARERKNIQYF
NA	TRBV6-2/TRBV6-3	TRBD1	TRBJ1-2	TGTGCCAGCAGTAAACAGGGGATCTATGGCTACACCTTC	CASSKQGIYGYTF
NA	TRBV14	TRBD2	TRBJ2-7	TGTGCCAGCAGCCACCAAAGCGGGGGGGCTGGCGAGCAGTACTTC	CASSHQSGGAGEQYF
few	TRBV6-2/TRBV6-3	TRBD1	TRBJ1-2	TGTGCCAGCAGTTACACCCGGGACAGGGGGAACTATGGCTACACCTTC	CASSYTRDRGNYGYTF
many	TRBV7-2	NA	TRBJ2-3	TGTGCCAGCAGCTCGACAGGTGGGGGGGCAGATACGCAGTATTTT	CASSSTGGGADTQYF
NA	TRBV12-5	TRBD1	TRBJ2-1	TGTGCTAGTGGTTTGGTACGGGGACAGGGTTCGGGCAATGAGCAGTTCTTC	CASGLVRGQGSGNEQFF
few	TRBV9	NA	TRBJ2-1	TGTGCCAGCAGCGGCCGGCCCAATGAGCAGTTCTTC	CASSGRPNEQFF
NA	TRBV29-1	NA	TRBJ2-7	TGCAGCGTTTGGTTTCCGGACAGAAACTCCTACGAGCAGTACTTC	CSVWFPDRNSYEQYF
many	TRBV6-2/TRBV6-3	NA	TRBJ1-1	TGTGCCAGCAACCTCTTTTGGGGACTGACGAACACTGAAGCTTTCTTT	CASNLFWGLTNTEAFF